The source of this TCR beta chain is a study of control samples from healthy donors and cancer patients. This table comes from immunoSEQ multiplex PCR, and its TCRdb copy is limited to in-frame clones, with some not included. The sample shows roughly 120,000 clones, around 87% of them seen only once. Germline V gene lookup returns CDR1 SGHRS and CDR2 YFSETQ. The CDR3 is 18 amino acids. After removal of 0 bases from V and 0 bases from J, the junction contained 7 bases not matched to a gene. The TCR comes from a woman in her sixties or seventies with lung cancer. The V and J genes are TRBV5-1 and TRBJ1-3, with 9 bases lining up with TRBD1. Sample: PBMCs. This chain's CDR3 is CASSLAGGQGSSGNTIYF. CDR3 in DNA: TGCGCCAGCAGCTTGGCTGGGGGACAGGGAAGCTCTGGAAACACCATATATTTT.